This T cell receptor beta chain comes out of a study of blood T cell repertoires in COVID-19. As for the study in general: The study drew acute and convalescent COVID-19 samples from the United States, Italy and Spain. PBMCs, B-cell-depleted T cells, or T cells provided the cDNA or gDNA that made up the material.

Germline lookup yields CDR1 SGHDT and CDR2 YYEEEE. The CDR3 loop spans 16 amino acids. Trimming pared 1 base from V and 0 bases from J, leaving 11 bases between. Source study methods: Nucleated cell number was recorded as an estimate derived from reference gene primer amplification. TCRdb keeps only in-frame clones here, not all; method: immunoSEQ multiplex PCR. The DNA gave D and trimming, while V, J and clone size come from that table. The sample lists approximately 75,000 clones, around 80% occurring once. Sequences were obtained from peripheral blood. The rearrangement uses TRBV5-6 and TRBJ1-3, with D unclear. This clonotype was sampled from a woman of 80 years or more with active or convalescent COVID-19. CDR3 in amino acids: CASSLLAGRSGNTIYF. Written as DNA, the CDR3 is TGTGCCAGCAGCTTGTTGGCAGGTCGCTCTGGAAACACCATATATTTT.